Shown below are 20 T cell receptor beta chains from a single sample sequenced in a study of T cells of healthy individuals. TCRdb re-called the 5' RACE reads through MiXCR, storing one row per CDR3 protein. This sample carries 95,000 to 100,000 distinct CDR3 sequences, 17% of them seen once, and the ten largest clones take 6.2%. These receptors were collected from a human donor in good health.

About this clonotype: With a much larger clone just one base away, this may be a read error. This chain joins TRBV4-1 and TRBJ2-5; D not resolved. TRBJ2-1 explains the end of the DNA better; the J call may be wrong. CDR1 is MGHRA, CDR2 YSYEKL, per germline. CDR3 size: 17 residues. The chain's CDR3 is CASSQDQSAVIQETQFF. CDR3 nucleotide sequence: TGCGCCAGCAGCCAAGATCAATCGGCAGTGATCCAAGAGACCCAGTTCTTC.

The rearrangement joins TRBV27 to TRBJ2-1, with a weak D call TRBD1 (6 bases). CDR1 and CDR2 (germline): MNHEY, SMNVEV (reference sequence). V was trimmed by 5 bases and J by 10 bases, leaving 15 bases between them. There are 13 residues in the CDR3. The CDR3 DNA is TGTGCCAGCAGTCGTAAGGGGGACGGGGAGCAGTTCTTC. Protein product: CASSRKGDGEQFF.

The chain employs TRBV12-3 or TRBV12-4 and TRBJ2-3; TRBD1 or TRBD2 may be the D gene (5 bases each). This CDR3 region has 14 residues. The V gene lost 6 bases and the J gene lost 3 bases, with 13 bases spanning the gap. CDR3 bases: TGTGCCAGCAGAATCTCGGGGCGGACAGATACGCAGTATTTT. Its translation is CASRISGRTDTQYF.

This clonotype was picked up many times. The V and J genes are TRBV28 and TRBJ1-2; D may be TRBD1 (6 bases). Germline CDR1 and CDR2: MDHEN and SYDVKM. V was trimmed by 6 bases and J by 5 bases, leaving 16 bases between them. The CDR3 spans 14 residues. CDR3 nucleotide sequence: TGTGCCAGCAGAGGACAGTCTTCTCTTTATGGCTACACCTTC. Amino acids: CASRGQSSLYGYTF.

The rearrangement links TRBV29-1 to TRBJ2-3; TRBD1 matches at 10 bases. Germline lookup yields CDR1 SQVTM and CDR2 ANQGSEA. Trimming at V came to 6 bases and at J to 0 bases, leaving 12 bases not matched to a gene. This CDR3 is 17 amino acids long. CDR3 sequence reads: CSVVPGQGSNSTDTQYF. Written as DNA, the CDR3 is TGCAGCGTAGTCCCGGGACAGGGGTCAAACAGCACAGATACGCAGTATTTT.

In this sample, this clonotype turned up a few times. The chain recombines TRBV6-2 or TRBV6-3 with TRBJ1-5, with D perhaps matching TRBD1 (6 bases). Per the germline V gene, CDR1 is MNHEY and CDR2 is SVGEGT. The V gene lost 2 bases and the J gene lost 0 bases, with 8 bases spanning the gap. The CDR3 runs to 15 residues. The CDR3 protein is CASSYGTNSNQPQHF. The CDR3 nucleotides are TGTGCCAGCAGTTACGGGACAAATAGCAATCAGCCCCAGCATTTT.

This clonotype was counted a few times. The chain employs TRBV10-3 and TRBJ2-7; TRBD1 matches at 7 bases. After removal of 5 bases from V and 6 bases from J, the junction contained 10 bases not matched to a gene. The CDR3 sequence is 14 residues long. Germline CDR1 and CDR2: ENHRY and SYGVKD. The CDR3, as DNA: TGTGCCATCAGTCTGACAGGGACGGGTGGCGAGCAGTACTTC. Residues: CAISLTGTGGEQYF.

The chain joins TRBV20-1 to TRBJ2-7, with TRBD2 matching over 7 bases. V lost 7 bases to trimming and J lost 0 bases; unmatched junction nucleotides: 3. Germline CDR1 reads DFQATT; CDR2 reads SNEGSKA (reference sequence). The CDR3 length is 12 residues. The CDR3 DNA sequence: TGCAGTGGGCGGGGGAGCTCCTACGAGCAGTACTTC. Its protein product is CSGRGSSYEQYF.

The chain joins TRBV7-3 to TRBJ2-1; 14 positions match TRBD2. After removal of 2 bases from V and 5 bases from J, the junction contained 2 bases not matched to a gene. Germline-derived CDR1 and CDR2 are SGHTA and FQGTGA. This CDR3 has 16 residues. CDR3 residues: CASSLWGLAGDNEQFF. The CDR3 nucleotides are TGTGCCAGCAGCTTATGGGGACTAGCGGGGGACAATGAGCAGTTCTTC.

The V gene is TRBV7-2, the J gene TRBJ2-1; no reliable D call. The germline V gene encodes CDR1 SGHTA and CDR2 FQGNSA. V lost 0 bases and J 9 bases, leaving 9 bases between the germline ends. This CDR3 region has 13 residues. CDR3 protein: CASSLATPAEQFF. The CDR3 bases are TGTGCCAGCAGCTTAGCGACACCTGCTGAGCAGTTCTTC.

The chain links TRBV25-1 to TRBJ2-1; D might be TRBD2 (5 bases). Between the trimmed V and J ends, which lost 4 bases and 10 bases, there was a span of 8 bases. The CDR3 extends over 11 amino acids. CDR1 and CDR2 (germline): MGHDK, SYGVNS. CDR3 in DNA: TGTGCCAGCAGTGGAGGACTGGAGCAGTTCTTC. It encodes CASSGGLEQFF.

This clonotype occurred a few times. This chain links TRBV10-2 with TRBJ2-5; TRBD1 matches at 7 bases. The CDR3 extends over 12 amino acids. Per germline, CDR1 WSHSY and CDR2 SAAADI. The junction had 3 bases not matched to a gene; V was cut back by 7 bases and J by 4 bases. The CDR3 here is CASTRTGETQYF. The CDR3, as DNA: TGCGCCAGCACCCGGACAGGAGAGACCCAGTACTTC.

With respect to this clonotype: A junction boundary mismatches the germline segment, possibly from a read error. The chain is built from TRBV12-3 or TRBV12-4 and TRBJ2-3; D may be TRBD1 (6 bases). CDR3 length: 11 amino acids. This CDR3 is CASSRTETQYF. CDR3 DNA sequence: TGTGCCAGCAGTCGGACAGAAACGCAGTATTTT.

This clonotype showed up many times. The rearrangement joins TRBV18 to TRBJ2-3; D gene uncertain. V lost 2 bases to trimming and J lost 2 bases, with 8 bases between them. From germline, CDR1 is KGHSH and CDR2 LQKENI. This CDR3 has 14 residues. The CDR3 sequence: CASSPWRTTDTQYF. The CDR3 DNA is TGTGCCAGCTCACCATGGCGGACCACAGATACGCAGTATTTT. The variable domain in full, with the rest retrieved from reference TRBV18 and TRBJ2-3, is NAGVMQNPRHLVRRRGQEARLRCSPMKGHSHVYWYRQLPEEGLKFMVYLQKENIIDESGMPKERFSAEFPKEGPSILRIQQVVRGDSAAYFCASSPWRTTDTQYFGPGTRLTVL.

This clonotype was picked up many times. The chain carries TRBV18 and TRBJ1-6; unclear D gene. The length of the CDR3 is 18 residues. Germline V gives CDR1 KGHSH, CDR2 LQKENI. Trimming removed 6 bases at V and 4 bases at J, with 22 bases between. The CDR3 region is CASSPKRPRGAYNSPLHF. The CDR3 DNA reads as TGTGCCAGCTCTCCCAAAAGACCCCGAGGAGCTTATAATTCACCCCTCCACTTT.

The chain joins TRBV7-9 to TRBJ2-1; D ambiguous. The ends were cut back, 2 bases at V and 15 bases at J, with 14 bases in the middle. The CDR3 is made up of 12 amino acids. The germline gives CDR1 SEHNR, CDR2 FQNEAQ (reference sequence). In DNA, the CDR3 is TGTGCCAGCAGCTTAAATTTAACCCCTAGGTTCTTC. This encodes CASSLNLTPRFF. The complete variable domain, with remaining parts taken from reference TRBV7-9 and TRBJ2-1, reads DTGVSQNPRHKITKRGQNVTFRCDPISEHNRLYWYRQTLGQGPEFLTYFQNEAQLEKSRLLSDRFSAERPKGSFSTLEIQRTEQGDSAMYLCASSLNLTPRFFGPGTRLTVL.

The CDR3 here is CASSLVGGGNSPYEQYF. The CDR3 nucleotides read TGCGCCAGCAGCTTGGTTGGGGGGGGGAATTCCCCCTACGAGCAGTACTTC. The rearrangement links TRBV5-1 to TRBJ2-7, with 7 bases matching TRBD2. Unmatched junction bases numbered 11, after V lost 0 bases and J lost 2 bases. This CDR3 has 17 amino acids. Per the germline V gene, CDR1 is SGHRS and CDR2 is YFSETQ.

Note on this clonotype: Just one base apart from a much larger clone, this may be a read error. V usage is TRBV6-5 and J usage is TRBJ2-7, with D possibly matching TRBD2 (6 bases). This CDR3 region has 14 residues. V lost 8 bases, J lost 4 bases, and 18 bases lay in between. Germline V gene lookup returns CDR1 MNHEY and CDR2 SVGAGI. Here the CDR3 reads CASSGGIREYEQYF. In nucleotides, the CDR3 is TGTGCCAGCTCTGGGGGGATCCGAGAGTACGAGCAGTACTTC.

The gene calls are TRBV2 and TRBJ1-6; no clear D. With 6 bases removed from V and 9 bases from J, the gap between germline ends came to 12 bases. Germline V CDR1 and CDR2: SNHLY, FYNNEI. The CDR3 is 13 amino acids. This CDR3 is CASREEGGSPLHF. CDR3 nucleotide sequence: TGTGCCAGCAGAGAGGAAGGAGGTTCACCCCTCCACTTT. The whole variable domain, remainder taken from reference TRBV2 and TRBJ1-6, is EPEVTQTPSHQVTQMGQEVILRCVPISNHLYFYWYRQILGQKVEFLVSFYNNEISEKSEIFDDQFSVERPDGSNFTLKIRSTKLEDSAMYFCASREEGGSPLHFGNGTRLTVT.

At least ten counts were recorded for this clonotype. The V gene is TRBV7-8, the J gene TRBJ2-4; 11 positions agree with TRBD1. CDR1 and CDR2 from the germline V gene are SGHVS and FQNEAQ. V dropped 5 bases and J dropped 8; count of bases not matched to a gene: 8. This CDR3 contains 15 residues. CDR3 sequence: CASSPRTGGRDIQYF. The CDR3, as DNA: TGTGCCAGCAGCCCGAGGACAGGGGGCAGAGACATTCAGTACTTC. Combining the CDR3 with reference TRBV7-8 and TRBJ2-4 gives the whole variable domain GAGVSQSPRYKVAKRGQDVALRCDPISGHVSLFWYQQALGQGPEFLTYFQNEAQLDKSGLPSDRFFAERPEGSVSTLKIQRTQQEDSAVYLCASSPRTGGRDIQYFGAGTRLSVL.